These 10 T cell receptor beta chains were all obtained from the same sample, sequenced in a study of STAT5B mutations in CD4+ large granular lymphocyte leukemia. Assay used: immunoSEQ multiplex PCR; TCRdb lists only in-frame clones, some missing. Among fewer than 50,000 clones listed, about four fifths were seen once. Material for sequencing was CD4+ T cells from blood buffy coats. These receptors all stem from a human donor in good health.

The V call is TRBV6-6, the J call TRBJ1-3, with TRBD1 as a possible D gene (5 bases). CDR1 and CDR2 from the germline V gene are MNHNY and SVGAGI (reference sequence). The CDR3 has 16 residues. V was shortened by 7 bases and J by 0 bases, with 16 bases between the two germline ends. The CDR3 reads CASNPLQDPSGNTIYF. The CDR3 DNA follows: TGTGCCAGCAATCCACTACAGGACCCCTCTGGAAACACCATATATTTT.

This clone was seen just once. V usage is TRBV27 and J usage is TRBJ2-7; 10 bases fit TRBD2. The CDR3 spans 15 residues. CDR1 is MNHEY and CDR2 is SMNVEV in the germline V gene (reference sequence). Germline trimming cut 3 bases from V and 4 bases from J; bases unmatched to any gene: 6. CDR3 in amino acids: CASSFRLAGSYEQYF. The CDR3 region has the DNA TGTGCCAGCAGTTTCCGACTAGCGGGCTCGTACGAGCAGTACTTC.

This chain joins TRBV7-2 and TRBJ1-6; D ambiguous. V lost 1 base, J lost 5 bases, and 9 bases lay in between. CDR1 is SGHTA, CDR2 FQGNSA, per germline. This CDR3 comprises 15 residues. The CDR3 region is CASSLVAADNSPLHF. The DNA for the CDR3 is TGTGCCAGCAGCTTAGTGGCAGCGGATAATTCACCCCTCCACTTT. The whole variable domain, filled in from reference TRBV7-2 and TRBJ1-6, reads GAGVSQSPSNKVTEKGKDVELRCDPISGHTALYWYRQSLGQGLEFLIYFQGNSAPDKSGLPSDRFSAERTGGSVSTLTIQRTQQEDSAVYLCASSLVAADNSPLHFGNGTRLTVT.

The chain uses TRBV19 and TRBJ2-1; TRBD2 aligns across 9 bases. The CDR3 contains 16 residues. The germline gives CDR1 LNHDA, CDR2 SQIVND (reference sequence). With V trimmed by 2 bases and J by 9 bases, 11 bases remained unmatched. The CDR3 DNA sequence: TGTGCCAGTAGTATATATAGGGGGCGGGAGGGTGGTGAGCAGTTCTTC. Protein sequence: CASSIYRGREGGEQFF. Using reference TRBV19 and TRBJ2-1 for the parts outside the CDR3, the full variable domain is DGGITQSPKYLFRKEGQNVTLSCEQNLNHDAMYWYRQDPGQGLRLIYYSQIVNDFQKGDIAEGYSVSREKKESFPLTVTSAQKNPTAFYLCASSIYRGREGGEQFFGPGTRLTVL.

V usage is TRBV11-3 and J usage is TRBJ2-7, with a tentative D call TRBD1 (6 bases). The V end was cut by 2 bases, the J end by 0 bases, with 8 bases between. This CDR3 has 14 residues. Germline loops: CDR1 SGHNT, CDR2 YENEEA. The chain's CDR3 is CASSLRTDSYEQYF. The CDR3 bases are TGTGCCAGCAGCTTAAGGACAGACTCCTACGAGCAGTACTTC.

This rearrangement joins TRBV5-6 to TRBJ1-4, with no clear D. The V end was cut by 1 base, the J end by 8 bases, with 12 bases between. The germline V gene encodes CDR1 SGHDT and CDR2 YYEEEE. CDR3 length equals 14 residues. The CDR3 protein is CASSLRRSGEKLFF. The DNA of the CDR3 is TGTGCCAGCAGCTTGAGACGAAGTGGCGAAAAACTGTTTTTT.

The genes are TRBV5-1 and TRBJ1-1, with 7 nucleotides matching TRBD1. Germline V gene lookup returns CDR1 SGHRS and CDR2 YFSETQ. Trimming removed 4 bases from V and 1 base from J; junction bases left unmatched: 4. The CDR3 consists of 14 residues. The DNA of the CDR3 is TGCGCCAGCAGCCGAAGGACAGGGAACACTGAAGCTTTCTTT. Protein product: CASSRRTGNTEAFF. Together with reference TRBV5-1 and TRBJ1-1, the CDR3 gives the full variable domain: KAGVTQTPRYLIKTRGQQVTLSCSPISGHRSVSWYQQTPGQGLQFLFEYFSETQRNKGNFPGRFSGRQFSNSRSEMNVSTLELGDSALYLCASSRRTGNTEAFFGQGTRLTVV.

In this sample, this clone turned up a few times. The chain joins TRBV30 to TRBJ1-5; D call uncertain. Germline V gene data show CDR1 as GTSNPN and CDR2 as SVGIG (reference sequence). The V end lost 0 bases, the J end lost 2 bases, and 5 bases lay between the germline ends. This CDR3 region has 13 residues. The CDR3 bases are TGTGCCTGGAGTGTAGAAGGCAATCAGCCCCAGCATTTT. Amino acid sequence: CAWSVEGNQPQHF.

The CDR3 nucleotides are TGTGCCAGCAGCTTAGGCGAGTTAAGTGACAGTCAGTACTTC. Protein: CASSLGELSDSQYF. The V call is TRBV7-2, the J call TRBJ2-4; TRBD1 is a possible D gene (5 bases). Germline V gene lookup returns CDR1 SGHTA and CDR2 FQGNSA. CDR3 length equals 14 residues. Trimming removed 1 base from V and 12 bases from J, with 16 bases in between.

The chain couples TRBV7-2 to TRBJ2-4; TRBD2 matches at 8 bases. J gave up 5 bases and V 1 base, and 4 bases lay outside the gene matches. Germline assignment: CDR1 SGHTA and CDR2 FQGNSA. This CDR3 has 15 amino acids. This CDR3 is CASSLEGRGENIQYF. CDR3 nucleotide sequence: TGTGCCAGCAGCTTAGAAGGGCGGGGGGAAAACATTCAGTACTTC.